The 22 T cell receptor beta chains given below trace back to one sample, sequenced in a study of blood T cell repertoires in COVID-19. Profiling relied on immunoSEQ multiplex PCR, and the TCRdb table lists in-frame clones only, not all of them. The sample yields fewer than 300,000 clones, around 83% seen once. Sequenced material: PBMCs or T cells enriched from blood (not recorded which). The receptors stem from a man aged 35-49 years who had been exposed to COVID-19.

This clone was seen only once. The chain is built from TRBV11-3 and TRBJ1-2, with 8 bases aligning to TRBD1. This CDR3 comprises 15 residues. J was trimmed by 4 bases and V by 2 bases; bases with no gene match: 6. The germline CDR1 and CDR2 sequences are SGHNT and YENEEA. CDR3 nucleotides: TGTGCCAGCAGCTTATCCGACAGGGGTGTCTATGGCTACACCTTC. Amino acids: CASSLSDRGVYGYTF. Looking up the rest from reference TRBV11-3 and TRBJ1-2 gives the full variable domain: EAGVVQSPRYKIIEKKQPVAFWCNPISGHNTLYWYLQNLGQGPELLIRYENEEAVDDSQLPKDRFSAERLKGVDSTLKIQPAELGDSAVYLCASSLSDRGVYGYTFGSGTRLTVV.

The chain uses TRBV6-5 and TRBJ1-2; D gene uncertain. CDR3 length equals 13 residues. Trimming left V 10 bases short and J 0 bases short, with 12 bases between. CDR1 and CDR2 from the germline V gene are MNHEY and SVGAGI. CDR3 sequence reads: CATLIGANYGYTF. Written as DNA, the CDR3 is TGTGCCACCCTGATTGGAGCTAACTATGGCTACACCTTC.

This rearrangement joins TRBV7-2 to TRBJ2-7, with D possibly TRBD1 on 6 matching bases. This CDR3 region has 15 residues. The ends were cut back, 3 bases at V and 3 bases at J, with 15 bases in the middle. Germline V lookup: CDR1 SGHTA, CDR2 FQGNSA. CDR3 coding DNA: TGTGCCAGCAGCTTGGGGGCCATCGACAGCTACGAGCAGTACTTC. This gives the protein CASSLGAIDSYEQYF. Full variable domain (missing parts from reference TRBV7-2 and TRBJ2-7): GAGVSQSPSNKVTEKGKDVELRCDPISGHTALYWYRQSLGQGLEFLIYFQGNSAPDKSGLPSDRFSAERTGGSVSTLTIQRTQQEDSAVYLCASSLGAIDSYEQYFGPGTRLTVT.

Only one count was recorded for this clone. The genes are TRBV10-2 and TRBJ2-5, with TRBD1 as a possible D gene (5 bases). V was pared by 7 bases and J by 7 bases, with 16 bases between. Germline values: CDR1 WSHSY, CDR2 SAAADI. The CDR3 is 13 residues long. The CDR3, as DNA: TGCGCCAGCAATGTTCTGACAGATGGGACCCAGTACTTC. It codes for CASNVLTDGTQYF.

The J gene is TRBJ2-7, the V gene TRBV9; D is undetermined. Trimming stripped 4 bases from V and 6 bases from J, with 17 bases between. This CDR3 is 14 amino acids long. Germline V gene lookup returns CDR1 SGDLS and CDR2 YYNGEE. CDR3 in amino acids: CASSSLGSSGEQYF. The CDR3 DNA is TGTGCCAGCAGCTCCCTCGGCAGCTCGGGCGAGCAGTACTTC.

This clone was counted many times. The rearrangement links TRBV2 to TRBJ2-2; D is possibly TRBD2 (6 bases). CDR1 is SNHLY, CDR2 FYNNEI, per germline. The CDR3 runs 14 residues. The V end was cut by 8 bases, the J end by 3 bases, with 13 bases between. In DNA form, the CDR3 reads TGTGCCAGCGTGGCTAGCGATCACACCGGGGAGCTGTTTTTT. It codes for CASVASDHTGELFF.

This chain connects TRBV29-1 to TRBJ2-3, with TRBD2 as a possible D gene (6 bases). Between the trimmed V and J ends, which lost 6 bases and 2 bases, there was a span of 15 bases. Per germline, CDR1 SQVTM and CDR2 ANQGSEA. The CDR3 sequence is 14 residues long. The CDR3 DNA sequence: TGCAGCGTCGGGGGTCCGGAGTACACAGATACGCAGTATTTT. Its translation is CSVGGPEYTDTQYF.

The V call is TRBV7-9, the J call TRBJ2-1; D call uncertain. V lost 5 bases to trimming and J lost 6 bases, with 11 bases between them. Looked up from germline, CDR1 is SEHNR and CDR2 is FQNEAQ (reference sequence). This CDR3 region has 13 residues. The CDR3 DNA reads TGTGCCAGCAGCATCCTAGAAGGCAATGAGCAGTTCTTC. Amino acid sequence: CASSILEGNEQFF. Using reference TRBV7-9 and TRBJ2-1 for the parts outside the CDR3, the full variable domain is DTGVSQNPRHKITKRGQNVTFRCDPISEHNRLYWYRQTLGQGPEFLTYFQNEAQLEKSRLLSDRFSAERPKGSFSTLEIQRTEQGDSAMYLCASSILEGNEQFFGPGTRLTVL.

This clone occurred once. The rearrangement uses TRBV4-1 and TRBJ1-3, with 8 bases fitting TRBD1. Trimming cost V 1 base and J 1 base; bases outside gene matches: 15. There are 20 residues in the CDR3. The V gene's germline CDR1 is MGHRA and CDR2 YSYEKL. The chain's CDR3 is CASSQAETRTGWDSGNTIYF. CDR3 nucleotides: TGCGCCAGCAGCCAAGCGGAGACTAGGACAGGGTGGGATTCTGGAAACACCATATATTTT.

This clone was picked up one time. The chain recombines TRBV25-1 with TRBJ2-5; 7 nucleotides align to TRBD1. The CDR3 has 15 amino acids. Germline CDR1 is MGHDK and CDR2 is SYGVNS. As DNA, the CDR3 is TGTGCTACCGCCCGACGGACAGGTGTTCAAGAGACCCAGTACTTC. This gives the protein CATARRTGVQETQYF.

The chain joins TRBV11-3 to TRBJ2-7; TRBD2 might be the D (6 bases). Germline CDR1 is SGHNT and CDR2 is YENEEA. The CDR3 is made up of 14 amino acids. V lost 0 bases, J lost 4 bases, and 10 bases lay in between. The chain's CDR3 is CASSLEAAGYEQYF. The CDR3 DNA sequence: TGTGCCAGCAGCTTAGAGGCTGCGGGGTACGAGCAGTACTTC.

The chain carries TRBV3-1 (or the pseudogene TRBV3-2) and TRBJ2-1, with 7 bases that match TRBD2. Per germline, CDR1 LGHDT and CDR2 YNNKEL (reference sequence). The J segment lost 6 bases and the V segment lost 4 bases, leaving 6 bases of the junction unmatched. This CDR3 has 14 amino acids. The CDR3, as DNA: TGTGCCAGCAGCCCCCGAAGCGGGACCAATGAGCAGTTCTTC. Translating gives CASSPRSGTNEQFF.

The gene calls are TRBV11-2 and TRBJ2-3, with 11 bases that match TRBD2. CDR1 and CDR2 (germline): SGHAT, FQNNGV. CDR3 length equals 17 residues. Germline trimming cut 5 bases from V and 4 bases from J; bases unmatched to any gene: 11. CDR3 amino acids: CASSHQTSGSYPDTQYF. For the CDR3, the DNA is TGTGCCAGCAGCCATCAAACTAGCGGGAGTTACCCAGATACGCAGTATTTT.

This rearrangement joins TRBV3-1 (or the pseudogene TRBV3-2) to TRBJ2-7, with D hard to call. Per the germline V gene, CDR1 is LGHDT and CDR2 is YNNKEL (reference sequence). This CDR3 contains 14 residues. Trimming shortened V by 4 bases and J by 0 bases, and 10 bases separated the two germline ends. The DNA for the CDR3 is TGTGCCAGCAGCCCGACTCGCCTCTCCTACGAGCAGTACTTC. Its protein is CASSPTRLSYEQYF.

The CDR3 here is CASSQGLAVLQETQYF. The CDR3 nucleotides are TGTGCCAGCAGCCAAGGGTTAGCGGTCCTCCAAGAGACCCAGTACTTC. The genes are TRBV3-1 (or the pseudogene TRBV3-2) and TRBJ2-5; D may be TRBD2 (6 bases). Germline V gene data show CDR1 as LGHDT and CDR2 as YNNKEL (reference sequence). With 1 base removed from V and 1 base from J, the gap between germline ends came to 13 bases. The CDR3 has 16 amino acids.

The gene calls are TRBV6-1 and TRBJ1-3; the D is unclear. V lost 3 bases, J lost 3 bases, and 9 bases lay in between. Germline CDR1 MNHNS, CDR2 SASEGT. The CDR3 spans 14 residues. The CDR3 reads CASSEGMNGNTIYF. Written as DNA, the CDR3 is TGTGCCAGCAGTGAGGGCATGAATGGAAACACCATATATTTT.

The rearrangement joins TRBV5-1 to TRBJ2-3, with 7 bases fitting TRBD1. Germline lookup yields CDR1 SGHRS and CDR2 YFSETQ. The CDR3 loop spans 15 amino acids. V lost 4 bases and J lost 2; bases outside the gene matches: 7. The CDR3 sequence: CASSPGTASTDTQYF. The DNA of the CDR3 is TGCGCCAGCAGCCCCGGGACAGCGTCCACAGATACGCAGTATTTT. The full variable domain, its missing parts supplied by reference TRBV5-1 and TRBJ2-3, is KAGVTQTPRYLIKTRGQQVTLSCSPISGHRSVSWYQQTPGQGLQFLFEYFSETQRNKGNFPGRFSGRQFSNSRSEMNVSTLELGDSALYLCASSPGTASTDTQYFGPGTRLTVL.

This clone was recorded a few times. The J gene is TRBJ1-1, the V gene TRBV18; D unresolved. Germline CDR1 and CDR2: KGHSH and LQKENI. The length of the CDR3 is 13 residues. Trimming took off 3 bases at V and 5 bases at J, with 10 bases between the two ends. The CDR3 spells CASSPPSTTEAFF. CDR3 nucleotide sequence: TGTGCCAGCTCACCCCCTTCAACAACTGAAGCTTTCTTT.

Here the CDR3 reads CASSTGGYGELFF. The CDR3 DNA follows: TGCGCCAGCTCAACAGGGGGGTACGGGGAGCTGTTTTTT. The chain links TRBV10-1 to TRBJ2-2, with TRBD1 matching 8 bases. The J segment lost 7 bases and the V segment lost 8 bases, leaving 6 bases of the junction unmatched. The CDR3 extends over 13 amino acids. Germline CDR1 reads WNHNN; CDR2 reads SYGVQD (reference sequence).

This chain links TRBV5-8 with TRBJ1-1; D remains unclear. Germline CDR1 and CDR2: SGHTS and YDEGEE. This CDR3 has 12 residues. The V and J ends lost 3 bases and 5 bases respectively, with 8 bases between them. CDR3 loop: CASSSLRTEAFF. The DNA for the CDR3 is TGTGCCAGCAGCTCCCTTCGGACTGAAGCTTTCTTT.

The genes are TRBV6-5 and TRBJ2-2; a weak D match, TRBD2 (6 bases). CDR1 and CDR2 (germline): MNHEY, SVGAGI. Deletions cut 3 bases from V and 2 bases from J, with 10 bases between. The CDR3 spans 15 residues. The CDR3 bases are TGTGCCAGCAGTTATTCGCGGGATAACACCGGGGAGCTGTTTTTT. Translated: CASSYSRDNTGELFF.

V usage is TRBV5-6 and J usage is TRBJ1-2, with D possibly matching TRBD1 (6 bases). Germline values: CDR1 SGHDT, CDR2 YYEEEE. The V and J ends lost 4 bases and 1 base respectively, with 14 bases between them. The CDR3 has 15 residues. CDR3 loop: CASSPRQGLNYGYTF. The CDR3 nucleotides read TGTGCCAGCAGCCCGCGGCAGGGGCTTAACTATGGCTACACCTTC.